This TCR beta chain was recovered during a study of T cells expressing NK-cell markers. Study summary: Among eight sequenced donors, seven carried HCMV seropositivity while one was seronegative. Study-wide results and caveats: Several donors' CD3+CD56-NKG2C+ cells were dominated by the same clonotypes. Five or six donors showed dominant NKG2C+ clonotypes comprising roughly 1.0-7.0% of their CD8+ T cells.

Regarding this clonotype: The antigen is unknown.

Generation of TCR beta cDNA was performed by 5'RACE template switching incorporating UMIs. TCRdb reprocessed the 5' RACE reads, with one entry per CDR3 protein and no DNA. The sample table sets out 250,000 to 300,000 distinct CDR3 sequences. The CDR3 spans 15 residues. Germline loops: CDR1 LGHNA, CDR2 YNFKEQ. This chain uses TRBV4-2 with TRBJ1-6; lacking DNA, the TRBD1 call made by TCRdb goes unchecked. The specimen sequenced was blood T cells: a sorted CD56 or NKG2C T cell subset, CD4+ or CD8+ T cells, or bulk PBMC T cells (not recorded which). The TCR was taken from a woman between 18 and 70 years old in good health. The CDR3 region is CASSRDLTGLVPLHF.